This record covers a single TCR beta chain. The sample is drawn from a study of blood T cell repertoires in COVID-19. The wider study: The United States, Italy and Spain were the sources of the acute and convalescent COVID-19 samples. From T cells, B-cell-depleted T cells, or PBMCs came the material, which was cDNA or gDNA.

The CDR3 is 15 residues long. The trim removed 6 bases at V and 2 bases at J, leaving 4 bases unmatched. Germline V CDR1 and CDR2: LGHDT, YNNKEL (reference sequence). Authors' analysis steps: Estimates of nucleated cell counts were drawn from the amplification of reference gene primers. Clones were read by immunoSEQ multiplex PCR, and TCRdb kept only the in-frame ones, dropping some. V and J calls plus clone size are reproduced from that table; the DNA served to infer D and trimming. The table has 90,000 to 150,000 clones, 85% seen once. Sequencing was carried out using peripheral blood. The clonotype was recovered from a man older than 75 with acute or convalescent COVID-19. The rearrangement joins TRBV3-1 (or the pseudogene TRBV3-2) to TRBJ2-3; 11 nucleotides agree with TRBD2. CDR3 in amino acids: CASSLTSGDTDTQYF. Written as DNA, the CDR3 is TGTGCCAGCAGTCTGACTAGCGGGGACACAGATACGCAGTATTTT.